This T cell receptor beta chain was identified during a study of blood T cell repertoires in COVID-19. The authors' processing: By means of reference gene primer amplification, nucleated cell counts were estimated. Sequencing was performed with immunoSEQ multiplex PCR; in TCRdb, only in-frame clones are kept and a portion is missing. Clone size and the V and J calls come from that table; the DNA yielded D and trimming. The sample gives 200,000 to 300,000 clones, around 87% of which show up once; under 2.5% is in the top ten. This CDR3 contains 14 residues. Trimming cost V 7 bases and J 3 bases; bases outside gene matches: 8. CDR1 and CDR2 (germline): MDHEN, SYDVKM.

Input material: peripheral blood. This rearrangement joins TRBV28 to TRBJ1-2, with 7 bases lining up with TRBD1. The receptor was derived from a woman aged 50 to 60 with acute or convalescent COVID-19. The CDR3 here is CASTPRTGYYGYTF. The CDR3 coding sequence is TGTGCCAGCACACCGCGGACAGGCTACTATGGCTACACCTTC.